The clone carrying this T cell receptor beta chain was seen a few times. Its target is not known. MiXCR, run by TCRdb on the 5' RACE reads, gives a single entry per CDR3 protein. The sample shows 150,000 to 200,000 distinct CDR3 sequences, roughly 11% of them seen only once. The data were obtained in a study of T cells after yellow fever vaccination. Study findings and constraints: Overall, a small share of clonotypes was seen in both CD4 and CD8 compartments.

Trimming removed 1 base at V and 0 bases at J, with 11 bases between. The CDR3 extends over 16 amino acids. The input for sequencing was CD8+ T cells sorted from PBMCs, taken 15 days after the yellow fever booster vaccination. The receptor comes from a man aged 18 to 30 who received the YFV17D yellow fever vaccine. The V gene is TRBV12-3 or TRBV12-4, the J gene TRBJ2-3, with D tentatively TRBD1 (5 bases). The chain's CDR3 is CASSLVAGISTDTQYF. CDR3 in DNA: TGTGCCAGCAGTTTAGTAGCAGGGATTAGCACAGATACGCAGTATTTT.